This T cell receptor beta chain emerged from a study of CD8 T cells in ankylosing spondylitis. Study-wide results and limits: Earlier studies detected some motif variants in reactive arthritis synovial fluid and blood. CD8+ by phenotype, disease-linked clones were relatively rare in peripheral blood. Within ankylosing spondylitis blood, a TCR beta motif made up of seven or eight highly homologous variants appeared to be characteristic.

Construction of TCR beta libraries was performed using quantitative 5'-RACE with molecular barcodes. Using its own MiXCR run on the 5' RACE reads, TCRdb lists one record per CDR3 protein. The table has about 750,000 distinct CDR3 sequences, over 15% seen once. With respect to this clonotype: The antigen remains unidentified.

The germline V gene has CDR1 SGHRS and CDR2 YFSETQ. This CDR3 is built from 15 residues. The germline V and J ends were trimmed by 0 bases and 7 bases, with 14 bases remaining between them. The sequenced sample was blood, either unsorted or a sorted T cell fraction (not recorded which). The TCR comes from a male donor with ankylosing spondylitis. The rearrangement joins TRBV5-1 to TRBJ1-5, with a weak D call TRBD1 (5 bases). The CDR3 reads CASSLGGGREQPQHF. In DNA, the CDR3 is TGCGCCAGCAGCTTGGGGGGGGGAAGAGAGCAGCCCCAGCATTTT.